The 25 T cell receptor beta chains presented below share a single source sample, sequenced in a study of blood T cell repertoires in COVID-19. Assay used: immunoSEQ multiplex PCR; TCRdb lists only in-frame clones, some missing. Of a few hundred thousand clones detected, less than 85% appear once; the ten largest clones hold 3% to 4%. The sequencing sample was made of peripheral blood. The receptors shown here come from a woman in her late teens or twenties with acute or convalescent COVID-19.

This clone was seen just once. The V and J genes are TRBV5-1 and TRBJ2-7; a weak D match, TRBD1 (6 bases). The CDR3 extends over 15 amino acids. Germline values: CDR1 SGHRS, CDR2 YFSETQ. V dropped 1 base and J dropped 2 bases, with 13 bases sitting between them. CDR3 loop: CASSLLQGSTYEQYF. DNA for the CDR3: TGCGCCAGCAGCTTGCTACAGGGAAGCACCTACGAGCAGTACTTC.

The V and J genes are TRBV5-1 and TRBJ1-2, with 10 bases lining up with TRBD1. Germline V gives CDR1 SGHRS, CDR2 YFSETQ. The V segment lost 4 bases and the J segment 8 bases; nucleotides outside the gene matches: 11. This CDR3 has 15 amino acids. The CDR3 DNA sequence: TGCGCCAGCAGCCCCGAACCGACAGGGGGCGGCGGCTACACCTTC. Protein: CASSPEPTGGGGYTF.

This rearrangement joins TRBV2 to TRBJ1-2, with a possible D match to TRBD1 (5 bases). There are 15 residues in the CDR3. V lost 1 base and J 0 bases, leaving 9 bases between the germline ends. The germline gives CDR1 SNHLY, CDR2 FYNNEI. As DNA, the CDR3 is TGTGCCAGCAGTGAAGGGGGAGGGGCTAACTATGGCTACACCTTC. Residues: CASSEGGGANYGYTF.

The chain uses TRBV4-1 and TRBJ2-1, with 9 bases lining up with TRBD2. V was clipped by 7 bases and J by 6 bases; unmatched bases: 10. This CDR3 contains 15 residues. The germline gives CDR1 MGHRA, CDR2 YSYEKL. The CDR3 region is CASNPTGLAFNEQFF. In DNA, the CDR3 is TGCGCCAGCAACCCCACCGGACTAGCGTTCAATGAGCAGTTCTTC.

This clone is a singleton in its sample. J is TRBJ1-6 and V is TRBV6-1; D is perhaps TRBD1 (5 bases). V was trimmed by 0 bases and J by 8 bases, leaving 8 bases between them. This CDR3 is built from 14 residues. Germline V gene lookup returns CDR1 MNHNS and CDR2 SASEGT. Here the CDR3 reads CASSEAQGYSPLHF. CDR3 in DNA: TGTGCCAGCAGTGAAGCGCAGGGCTATTCACCCCTCCACTTT.

The chain recombines TRBV7-9 with TRBJ1-1, with 7 bases aligning to TRBD1. J lost 1 base, V lost 0 bases, and 8 bases had no gene match. The V gene's germline CDR1 is SEHNR and CDR2 FQNEAQ (reference sequence). The CDR3 covers 17 residues. The CDR3 DNA is TGTGCCAGCAGCTTAGCCAGGGGGACAGCCAAGAACACTGAAGCTTTCTTT. Amino acid sequence: CASSLARGTAKNTEAFF.

This chain uses TRBV27 with TRBJ2-2, with D maybe TRBD2 (5 bases). The CDR3 covers 14 residues. Looked up from germline, CDR1 is MNHEY and CDR2 is SMNVEV (reference sequence). The V and J ends lost 4 bases and 5 bases respectively, with 11 bases between them. The CDR3 DNA reads as TGTGCCAGCAGTTCCTGGGAGAGGACCGGGGAGCTGTTTTTT. This codes for CASSSWERTGELFF.

This chain joins TRBV7-4 and TRBJ1-5; D call uncertain. This CDR3 has 16 amino acids. Trimming took 1 base from V and 0 from J, leaving 10 bases between them. Per the germline V gene, CDR1 is SGHVT and CDR2 is SQSDAQ. CDR3 sequence (DNA): TGTGCCAGCAGCTTAGGGTCGAGTAATAGCAATCAGCCCCAGCATTTT. Its translation: CASSLGSSNSNQPQHF.

The genes are TRBV4-2 and TRBJ1-6; D unclear. V lost 8 bases and J lost 13, with 18 bases in between. The germline V gene has CDR1 LGHNA and CDR2 YNFKEQ. CDR3 length: 13 residues. In nucleotides, the CDR3 is TGTGCCAGCGGCGGGTCGACGGCTTCGCCCCTCCACTTT. Amino acids: CASGGSTASPLHF.

The V call is TRBV24-1, the J call TRBJ2-5, with a possible D match to TRBD1 (5 bases). V gave up 4 bases and J gave up 4 bases, with 15 bases separating them. The germline CDR1 and CDR2 sequences are KGHDR and SFDVKD. The CDR3 has 15 residues. DNA for the CDR3: TGTGCCACCAGTGACACCGACAGCTACGGAGAGACCCAGTACTTC. It yields the protein CATSDTDSYGETQYF.

CDR3 coding DNA: TGTGCCAGCAGTTCAGCCGCTCAGGGATCTGGCTACACCTTC. It specifies CASSSAAQGSGYTF. This sequence joins TRBV27 and TRBJ1-2; weak D call: TRBD1 (5 bases). Germline V gene sequence: CDR1 MNHEY, CDR2 SMNVEV (reference sequence). Trimming removed 4 bases at V and 7 bases at J, with 16 bases between. The CDR3 loop spans 14 amino acids.

The chain recombines TRBV24-1 with TRBJ2-1; weak D call: TRBD2 (5 bases). CDR1 and CDR2 (germline): KGHDR, SFDVKD. This CDR3 has 15 amino acids. Trimming left V 3 bases short and J 0 bases short, with 8 bases between. CDR3 sequence: CATSDTRSSYNEQFF. CDR3 nucleotides: TGTGCCACCAGTGATACTAGGAGCTCCTACAATGAGCAGTTCTTC.

The chain recombines TRBV19 with TRBJ1-1; maybe TRBD1 (6 bases). Germline CDR1 and CDR2: LNHDA and SQIVND (reference sequence). CDR3 size: 14 residues. Trimming removed 2 bases from V and 4 bases from J, with 11 bases in between. This CDR3 reads CASSIQGIVTEAFF. The CDR3 nucleotides are TGTGCCAGTAGTATACAGGGGATTGTCACTGAAGCTTTCTTT.

This clone turned up a few times. The chain recombines TRBV25-1 with TRBJ2-7; weak D call: TRBD1 (5 bases). The CDR3 runs 12 residues. Per the germline V gene, CDR1 is MGHDK and CDR2 is SYGVNS. V shed 6 bases and J shed 4 bases, with 10 bases lying between them. The CDR3 DNA reads as TGTGCCAGCAGCCGGACAAGGTACGAGCAGTACTTC. Protein sequence: CASSRTRYEQYF.

V gene TRBV19 combines with J gene TRBJ2-3; D might be TRBD1 (5 bases). Germline V gives CDR1 LNHDA, CDR2 SQIVND (reference sequence). V was clipped by 4 bases and J by 3 bases, with 14 bases between them. This CDR3 is 15 amino acids long. The CDR3 DNA sequence: TGTGCCAGTAGTAATCAGCAGGGAAGAACAGATACGCAGTATTTT. This sequence encodes CASSNQQGRTDTQYF.

This chain uses TRBV6-1 with TRBJ1-4, with 8 bases identical to TRBD1. Germline V lookup: CDR1 MNHNS, CDR2 SASEGT. The V gene end was trimmed by 0 bases and the J gene end by 7 bases; junction bases not matched to a gene: 4. The CDR3 covers 15 residues. CDR3 nucleotide sequence: TGTGCCAGCAGTGAAGCCCACAGGGGGGGTGAAAAACTGTTTTTT. It encodes CASSEAHRGGEKLFF.

The chain couples TRBV4-2 to TRBJ1-2; D unclear. The CDR3 sequence is 17 residues long. Trimming took off 0 bases at V and 8 bases at J, with 22 bases between the two ends. Germline values: CDR1 LGHNA, CDR2 YNFKEQ. In nucleotides, the CDR3 is TGTGCCAGCAGCCAAGAGTTGATGGGAGGGAAGGTTCAAGGCTACACCTTC. Its translation is CASSQELMGGKVQGYTF.

The V gene is TRBV7-8, the J gene TRBJ2-7; 7 bases fit TRBD2. The junction had 18 bases not matched to a gene; V was cut back by 5 bases and J by 2 bases. The CDR3 is made up of 18 amino acids. Germline V gene sequence: CDR1 SGHVS, CDR2 FQNEAQ. The CDR3 reads CASSLSGASPRRAYEQYF. In nucleotides, the CDR3 is TGTGCCAGCAGCCTAAGCGGGGCCTCCCCCCGGCGGGCCTACGAGCAGTACTTC.

The chain is built from TRBV7-9 and TRBJ1-2; D possibly corresponds to TRBD1 (5 bases). Germline lookup yields CDR1 SEHNR and CDR2 FQNEAQ (reference sequence). The V and J ends lost 10 bases and 8 bases respectively, with 23 bases between them. The CDR3 runs to 14 residues. The CDR3 DNA is TGTGCCATCCCGACTTCCCAGGGTGTAAGAGGCTACACCTTC. Translation: CAIPTSQGVRGYTF.

This chain uses TRBV28 with TRBJ2-7; 7 nucleotides agree with TRBD1. V was pared by 5 bases and J by 3 bases, with 13 bases of the junction left unmatched. CDR1 and CDR2 (germline): MDHEN, SYDVKM. This CDR3 spans 16 amino acids. CDR3 residues: CASSPGQRLLIYEQYF. CDR3 nucleotides: TGTGCCAGCAGTCCGGGACAGAGGCTACTTATCTACGAGCAGTACTTC.

V and J are TRBV6-5 and TRBJ1-4; D might be TRBD1 (6 bases). Germline V lookup: CDR1 MNHEY, CDR2 SVGAGI. Trimming took off 8 bases at V and 4 bases at J, with 11 bases between the two ends. The CDR3 runs to 13 residues. The CDR3 spells CASSGAYNEKLFF. As DNA, the CDR3 is TGTGCCAGCTCAGGGGCCTATAATGAAAAACTGTTTTTT.

This clone has a single count. The J gene is TRBJ2-5, the V gene TRBV9, with D perhaps matching TRBD2 (5 bases). The length of the CDR3 is 13 residues. V gave up 3 bases and J gave up 9 bases, with 15 bases separating them. In germline, CDR1 is SGDLS, CDR2 YYNGEE. In DNA, the CDR3 is TGTGCCAGCAGCGGGGGAGATAGAGTAGCCCAGTACTTC. This encodes CASSGGDRVAQYF.

The V call is TRBV10-1, the J call TRBJ2-5, with 11 positions matching TRBD2. CDR3 length: 16 amino acids. The germline V gene has CDR1 WNHNN and CDR2 SYGVQD (reference sequence). The V and J ends lost 2 bases and 5 bases, in that order; junction bases with no gene match: 7. CDR3 sequence reads: CASSEGLAGLGETQYF. The DNA of the CDR3 is TGCGCCAGCAGTGAGGGACTAGCGGGCCTTGGGGAGACCCAGTACTTC.

The chain combines TRBV5-8 with TRBJ2-3; 8 positions match TRBD1. V was pared by 2 bases and J by 5 bases, with 7 bases of the junction left unmatched. From germline, CDR1 is SGHTS and CDR2 YDEGEE. This CDR3 comprises 15 residues. The CDR3 DNA is TGTGCCAGCAGCTTAGGACAGGGCAAAGGAGATACGCAGTATTTT. It encodes CASSLGQGKGDTQYF. Drawing the rest from reference TRBV5-8 and TRBJ2-3, the complete variable domain is EAGVTQSPTHLIKTRGQQATLRCSPISGHTSVYWYQQALGLGLQFLLWYDEGEERNRGNFPPRFSGRQFPNYSSELNVNALELEDSALYLCASSLGQGKGDTQYFGPGTRLTVL.

This clone was detected once. The rearrangement uses TRBV24-1 and TRBJ2-7, with 12 bases matching TRBD2. Germline lookup yields CDR1 KGHDR and CDR2 SFDVKD. CDR3 length: 17 amino acids. The V gene end was trimmed by 3 bases and the J gene end by 2 bases; junction bases not matched to a gene: 7. CDR3 nucleotide sequence: TGTGCCACCAGTGATCCCAAGACTAGCGGGAGCCCCTACGAGCAGTACTTC. Translation gives CATSDPKTSGSPYEQYF.